The clone carrying this T cell receptor (beta chain) has a handful of counts. MiXCR was run by TCRdb on the 5' RACE reads, yielding one entry per CDR3 protein. Counted here are more than 300,000 distinct CDR3 sequences, around 7% occurring once; the ten biggest clones make up 15% to 20%. The record originates from a study of T cells after yellow fever vaccination. The CDR3 is 13 residues long. CDR1 is MNHNS and CDR2 is SASEGT in the germline V gene. V was clipped by 8 bases and J by 6 bases; unmatched bases: 3. The TCR originated in a man aged 18 to 30 who received the YFV17D yellow fever vaccine. Sequences were derived from PBMCs, sampled about 49 days after the first yellow fever vaccination. V usage is TRBV6-1 and J usage is TRBJ2-1, with 11 nucleotides matching TRBD1. CDR3 in DNA: TGTGCCAGCGGGGACAGGGGGTTCAATGAGCAGTTCTTC. It yields the protein CASGDRGFNEQFF.